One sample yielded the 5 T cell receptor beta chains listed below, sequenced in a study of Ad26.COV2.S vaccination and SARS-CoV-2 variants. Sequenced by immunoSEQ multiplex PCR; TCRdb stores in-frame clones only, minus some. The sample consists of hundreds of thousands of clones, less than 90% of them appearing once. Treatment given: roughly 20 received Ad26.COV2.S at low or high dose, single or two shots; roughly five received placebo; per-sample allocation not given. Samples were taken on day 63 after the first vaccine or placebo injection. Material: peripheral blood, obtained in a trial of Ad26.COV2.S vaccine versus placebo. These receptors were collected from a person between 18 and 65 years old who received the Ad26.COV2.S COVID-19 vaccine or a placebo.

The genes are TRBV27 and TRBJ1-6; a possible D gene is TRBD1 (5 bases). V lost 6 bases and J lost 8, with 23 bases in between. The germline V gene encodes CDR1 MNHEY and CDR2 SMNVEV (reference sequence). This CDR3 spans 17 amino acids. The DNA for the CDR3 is TGTGCCAGCAGCCTGGGGCCGTCCCTATTGGGGTATTCACCCCTCCACTTT. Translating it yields CASSLGPSLLGYSPLHF.

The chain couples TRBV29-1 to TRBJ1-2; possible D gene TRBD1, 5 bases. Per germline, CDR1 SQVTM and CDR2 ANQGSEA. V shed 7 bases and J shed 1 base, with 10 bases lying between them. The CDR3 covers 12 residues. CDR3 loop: CSAGDGNYGYTF. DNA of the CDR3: TGCAGCGCCGGGGACGGTAACTATGGCTACACCTTC.

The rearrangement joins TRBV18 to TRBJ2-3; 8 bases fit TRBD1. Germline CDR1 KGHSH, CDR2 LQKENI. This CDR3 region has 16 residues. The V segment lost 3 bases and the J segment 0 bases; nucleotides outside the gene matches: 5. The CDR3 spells CASSPRQGYSTDTQYF. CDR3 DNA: TGTGCCAGCTCACCGCGACAGGGGTATAGCACAGATACGCAGTATTTT.

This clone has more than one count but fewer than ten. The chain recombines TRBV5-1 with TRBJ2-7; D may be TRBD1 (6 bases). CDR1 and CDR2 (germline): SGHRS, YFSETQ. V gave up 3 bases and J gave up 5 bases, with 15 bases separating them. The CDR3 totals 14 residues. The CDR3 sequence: CASSYYGPGDEQYF. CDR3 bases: TGCGCCAGCAGCTACTACGGCCCAGGGGACGAGCAGTACTTC.

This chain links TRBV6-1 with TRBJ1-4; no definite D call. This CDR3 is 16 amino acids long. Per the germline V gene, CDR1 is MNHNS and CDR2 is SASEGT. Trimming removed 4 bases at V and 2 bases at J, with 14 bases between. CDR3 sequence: CASSVWVHGTNEKLFF. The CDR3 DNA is TGTGCCAGCAGTGTTTGGGTTCACGGGACTAATGAAAAACTGTTTTTT.